This T cell receptor beta chain was sequenced for a study of monozygotic twins with inflammatory bowel disease. Blood was drawn at approximately 2.3 ml per donor. Investigators extracted total RNA from whole blood and did not sort T cells. The input for each TCR library was roughly 3,600 ng of total RNA. TCRdb reprocessed the 5' RACE reads, with one entry per CDR3 protein and no DNA. The specimen's table records approximately 380,000 distinct CDR3 sequences. The sequencing sample was made of blood. The receptor comes from a human donor with ulcerative colitis or Crohn's disease, or a healthy co-twin of an affected twin (not recorded which).

CDR3 loop: CATSDSGALYYNEQFF. The rearrangement links TRBV24-1 to TRBJ2-1; lacking DNA, the TRBD1 call made by TCRdb goes unchecked. This CDR3 region has 16 residues. Per germline, CDR1 KGHDR and CDR2 SFDVKD.